Below, 23 T cell receptor beta chains from the same sample are listed, as sequenced in a study of CD8+ T cells in alopecia areata. RNA extraction and reverse transcription yielded cDNA as sequencing template. TCRdb's copy holds only in-frame clones and misses some; the assay was immunoSEQ multiplex PCR. Of over 90,000 clones listed, around 50% are singletons. The sequenced sample consisted of CD4+ T cells sorted from blood. The receptors stem from a human donor in good health.

Written as DNA, the CDR3 is TGCGCCAGCAGCTTGATAACCAACAGGGACAGGGGGGACCAGTACTTC. Its protein is CASSLITNRDRGDQYF. The rearrangement links TRBV5-1 to TRBJ2-5, with 11 bases that match TRBD1. Trimming at V came to 1 base and at J to 10 bases, leaving 12 bases not matched to a gene. CDR3 size: 16 residues. Looked up from germline, CDR1 is SGHRS and CDR2 is YFSETQ.

V usage is TRBV7-9 and J usage is TRBJ1-4, with no clear D. The CDR3 sequence is 14 residues long. V was clipped by 3 bases and J by 4 bases, with 9 bases between them. Germline V lookup: CDR1 SEHNR, CDR2 FQNEAQ (reference sequence). CDR3 bases: TGTGCCAGCAGCTTTCACAGTGATAATGAAAAACTGTTTTTT. Amino acid sequence: CASSFHSDNEKLFF.

The rearrangement links TRBV30 to TRBJ2-5; D might be TRBD2 (5 bases). The CDR3 has 11 residues. The germline gives CDR1 GTSNPN, CDR2 SVGIG (reference sequence). V was pared by 6 bases and J by 4 bases, with 9 bases between. Written as DNA, the CDR3 is TGTGCCTGCGGGATGTTAGAGACCCAGTACTTC. It is translated as CACGMLETQYF.

This rearrangement joins TRBV14 to TRBJ2-4; weak D call: TRBD1 (5 bases). This CDR3 is built from 15 residues. Trimming cost V 3 bases and J 1 base, with 10 bases left between them. Germline values: CDR1 SGHDN, CDR2 FVKESK. CDR3 in amino acids: CASSQGYRAKNIQYF. DNA of the CDR3: TGTGCCAGCAGCCAGGGTTACAGGGCCAAAAACATTCAGTACTTC.

The chain employs TRBV2 and TRBJ1-5; no reliable D call. Germline V gene data show CDR1 as SNHLY and CDR2 as FYNNEI. The CDR3 is 15 amino acids. Trimming took off 5 bases at V and 0 bases at J, with 11 bases between the two ends. The CDR3 reads CASSKSENSNQPQHF. The CDR3 DNA reads TGTGCCAGCAGTAAAAGCGAGAATAGCAATCAGCCCCAGCATTTT.

The chain uses TRBV6-4 and TRBJ2-1; D might be TRBD2 (5 bases). V lost 6 bases and J lost 4, with 10 bases in between. Germline values: CDR1 MRHNA, CDR2 SNTAGT. This CDR3 region has 13 residues. CDR3 sequence: CASSRERYNEQFF. CDR3 in DNA: TGTGCCAGCAGCCGCGAGCGGTACAATGAGCAGTTCTTC.

V gene TRBV25-1 combines with J gene TRBJ2-3; perhaps D is TRBD1 or TRBD2 (6 bases each). Germline V lookup: CDR1 MGHDK, CDR2 SYGVNS. The CDR3 sequence is 14 residues long. V was clipped by 3 bases and J by 6 bases, with 13 bases between them. The CDR3 loop reads CASSESGAKDTQYF. CDR3 bases: TGTGCCAGCAGTGAGTCGGGGGCAAAGGATACGCAGTATTTT.

The rearrangement uses TRBV4-2 and TRBJ1-1; D call uncertain. The V end was cut by 0 bases, the J end by 6 bases, with 8 bases between. This CDR3 is 13 amino acids long. Germline CDR1 reads LGHNA; CDR2 reads YNFKEQ. The CDR3 nucleotides are TGTGCCAGCAGCCAAGAACTTGGGGCTGAAGCTTTCTTT. Protein sequence: CASSQELGAEAFF.

This chain joins TRBV5-1 and TRBJ2-7, with 9 bases fitting TRBD1. Looked up from germline, CDR1 is SGHRS and CDR2 is YFSETQ. CDR3 length: 15 residues. Germline trimming cut 3 bases from V and 5 bases from J; bases unmatched to any gene: 9. CDR3 protein: CASSWGQGTGNEQYF. The CDR3 coding sequence is TGCGCCAGCAGCTGGGGACAGGGAACGGGGAACGAGCAGTACTTC. Filled out from reference TRBV5-1 and TRBJ2-7, the complete variable domain reads KAGVTQTPRYLIKTRGQQVTLSCSPISGHRSVSWYQQTPGQGLQFLFEYFSETQRNKGNFPGRFSGRQFSNSRSEMNVSTLELGDSALYLCASSWGQGTGNEQYFGPGTRLTVT.

In its sample, this clone was seen a few times. The V call is TRBV7-2, the J call TRBJ2-3, with TRBD2 matching 10 bases. Germline CDR1 SGHTA, CDR2 FQGNSA. This CDR3 is built from 15 residues. J was trimmed by 5 bases and V by 2 bases; bases with no gene match: 4. CDR3 sequence reads: CASSLIAGGGDTQYF. CDR3 DNA: TGTGCCAGCAGCTTAATAGCGGGGGGTGGAGATACGCAGTATTTT.

This clone appeared a few times. The CDR3 protein is CASKGQGNSPLHF. As DNA, the CDR3 is TGTGCCAGCAAAGGACAGGGGAATTCACCCCTCCACTTT. The chain uses TRBV2 and TRBJ1-6; TRBD1 agrees at 9 bases. The CDR3 runs 13 residues. V shed 7 bases and J 7 bases; nucleotides not matched to a gene: 2. Germline lookup yields CDR1 SNHLY and CDR2 FYNNEI.

This sequence joins TRBV7-2 and TRBJ2-5; 10 nucleotides agree with TRBD2. The trim removed 4 bases at V and 5 bases at J, leaving 1 base unmatched. The CDR3 length is 13 residues. Germline V gives CDR1 SGHTA, CDR2 FQGNSA. The CDR3 DNA reads TGTGCCAGCAGCTGGGGACTAGCGGAGACCCAGTACTTC. Amino acids: CASSWGLAETQYF.

The gene calls are TRBV7-2 and TRBJ1-2; 10 bases fit TRBD1. The V gene end was trimmed by 5 bases and the J gene end by 3 bases; junction bases not matched to a gene: 3. Germline values: CDR1 SGHTA, CDR2 FQGNSA. The CDR3 is 14 residues long. CDR3 sequence: CASSAGTGDYGYTF. The CDR3 DNA is TGTGCCAGCAGCGCGGGGACAGGGGACTATGGCTACACCTTC.

The CDR3 DNA reads as TGTGCCAGCAGCGTACGGGGGCAAGAGACCCAGTACTTC. This translates into CASSVRGQETQYF. J is TRBJ2-5 and V is TRBV9; maybe TRBD2 (6 bases). This CDR3 is 13 amino acids long. The V and J ends lost 1 base and 2 bases respectively, with 6 bases between them. Per the germline V gene, CDR1 is SGDLS and CDR2 is YYNGEE.

This clone was observed a handful of times. The rearrangement joins TRBV19 to TRBJ1-6; no clear D gene. V lost 3 bases, J lost 5 bases, and 11 bases lay in between. The germline CDR1 and CDR2 sequences are LNHDA and SQIVND (reference sequence). The CDR3 contains 15 residues. CDR3 loop: CASSIFGSDNSPLHF. The DNA of the CDR3 is TGTGCCAGTAGTATCTTCGGGTCAGATAATTCACCCCTCCACTTT.

This clone was observed a handful of times. V and J are TRBV2 and TRBJ1-2; D possibly corresponds to TRBD1 (6 bases). CDR3 size: 14 residues. Germline V gene sequence: CDR1 SNHLY, CDR2 FYNNEI. Trimming pared 5 bases from V and 1 base from J, leaving 11 bases between. In nucleotides, the CDR3 is TGTGCCAGCAGTCCCGACAGGATTAACTATGGCTACACCTTC. Translated: CASSPDRINYGYTF.

This clone came up a few times. The chain employs TRBV6-5 and TRBJ2-1; TRBD2 aligns across 10 bases. The CDR3 covers 15 residues. The germline V gene has CDR1 MNHEY and CDR2 SVGAGI. Trimming took 2 bases from V and 8 from J; bases not matched to a gene: 6. The chain's CDR3 is CASSYSSGGAHEQFF. CDR3 nucleotides: TGTGCCAGCAGTTACAGCAGCGGGGGGGCCCATGAGCAGTTCTTC.

The chain combines TRBV18 with TRBJ2-5; possible D gene TRBD2, 6 bases. Between the trimmed V and J ends, which lost 1 base and 3 bases, there was a span of 15 bases. Germline V lookup: CDR1 KGHSH, CDR2 LQKENI. The length of the CDR3 is 16 residues. The CDR3 reads CASSPRGGPSEETQYF. The CDR3 DNA reads as TGTGCCAGCTCACCACGGGGAGGCCCTAGCGAAGAGACCCAGTACTTC.

This clone has just a few counts. The gene calls are TRBV7-8 and TRBJ2-7, with 8 bases aligning to TRBD1. V lost 2 bases to trimming and J lost 0 bases; unmatched junction nucleotides: 6. The CDR3 is made up of 16 amino acids. The germline V gene has CDR1 SGHVS and CDR2 FQNEAQ. This CDR3 reads CASSLNPGQASYEQYF. The DNA of the CDR3 is TGTGCCAGCAGCTTAAATCCGGGACAGGCCTCCTACGAGCAGTACTTC.

The rearrangement joins TRBV28 to TRBJ2-5, with 7 bases lining up with TRBD1. Germline CDR1 reads MDHEN; CDR2 reads SYDVKM. After removal of 7 bases from V and 4 bases from J, the junction contained 3 bases not matched to a gene. CDR3 length: 12 residues. The CDR3 DNA follows: TGTGCCAGCACAAGGGGGCGAGAGACCCAGTACTTC. Translation gives CASTRGRETQYF.

This clone was observed a few times. The rearrangement uses TRBV7-9 and TRBJ2-7; D is possibly TRBD2 (7 bases). CDR1 and CDR2 (germline): SEHNR, FQNEAQ (reference sequence). V was trimmed by 5 bases and J by 5 bases, leaving 19 bases between them. The CDR3 is 15 residues long. CDR3 sequence reads: CASSPSGGADDEQYF. CDR3 bases: TGTGCCAGCAGCCCTTCGGGGGGCGCGGACGACGAGCAGTACTTC.

The chain joins TRBV7-2 to TRBJ2-7, with 9 bases lining up with TRBD2. The germline gives CDR1 SGHTA, CDR2 FQGNSA. This CDR3 spans 15 amino acids. Losses at the gene ends were 7 bases for V and 2 bases for J; bases not matched to a gene: 9. DNA for the CDR3: TGTGCCAGCACCCTTGGGACTAGCCGGACCTACGAGCAGTACTTC. Its translation: CASTLGTSRTYEQYF.

CDR3 nucleotides: TGTGCCAGCAGCTTGGCAGGACAGGGGGCGCTTGGGGCCAACGTCCTGACTTTC. Protein: CASSLAGQGALGANVLTF. This sequence joins TRBV5-6 and TRBJ2-6, with 11 bases aligning to TRBD1. Germline-derived CDR1 and CDR2 are SGHDT and YYEEEE. The CDR3 totals 18 residues. The J segment lost 3 bases and the V segment lost 0 bases, leaving 5 bases of the junction unmatched.